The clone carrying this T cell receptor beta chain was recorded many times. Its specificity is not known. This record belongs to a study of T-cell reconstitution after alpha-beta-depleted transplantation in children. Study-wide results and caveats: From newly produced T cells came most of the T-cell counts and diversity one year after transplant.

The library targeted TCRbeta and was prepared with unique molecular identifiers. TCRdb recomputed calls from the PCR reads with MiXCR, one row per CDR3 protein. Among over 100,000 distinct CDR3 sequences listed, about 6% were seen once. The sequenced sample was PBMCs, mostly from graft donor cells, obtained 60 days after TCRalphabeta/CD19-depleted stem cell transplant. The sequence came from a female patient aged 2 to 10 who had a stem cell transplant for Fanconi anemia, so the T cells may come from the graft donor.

CDR3 nucleotide sequence: TGCGCCAGCAGCTTGTGGCCGCAACAAAACACCGGGGAGCTGTTTTTT. As protein: CASSLWPQQNTGELFF. The rearrangement joins TRBV5-1 to TRBJ2-2; D remains ambiguous. This CDR3 has 16 residues. Looked up from germline, CDR1 is SGHRS and CDR2 is YFSETQ. V was pared by 1 base and J by 2 bases, with 12 bases between. The complete variable domain, with remaining parts taken from reference TRBV5-1 and TRBJ2-2, reads KAGVTQTPRYLIKTRGQQVTLSCSPISGHRSVSWYQQTPGQGLQFLFEYFSETQRNKGNFPGRFSGRQFSNSRSEMNVSTLELGDSALYLCASSLWPQQNTGELFFGEGSRLTVL.